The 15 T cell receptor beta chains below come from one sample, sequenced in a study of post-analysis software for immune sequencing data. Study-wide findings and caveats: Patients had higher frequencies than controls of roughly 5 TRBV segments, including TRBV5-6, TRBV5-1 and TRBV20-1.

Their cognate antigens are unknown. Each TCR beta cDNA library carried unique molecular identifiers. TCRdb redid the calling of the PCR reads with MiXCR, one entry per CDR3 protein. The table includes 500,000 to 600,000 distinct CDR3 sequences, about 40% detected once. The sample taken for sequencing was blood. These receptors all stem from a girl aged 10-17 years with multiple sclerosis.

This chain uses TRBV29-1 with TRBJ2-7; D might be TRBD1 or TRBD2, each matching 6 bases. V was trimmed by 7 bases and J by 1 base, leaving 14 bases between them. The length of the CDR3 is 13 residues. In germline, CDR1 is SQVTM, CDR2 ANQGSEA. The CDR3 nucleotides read TGCAGCGGCTCACAGGGAGGATCCTACGAGCAGTACTTC. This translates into CSGSQGGSYEQYF.

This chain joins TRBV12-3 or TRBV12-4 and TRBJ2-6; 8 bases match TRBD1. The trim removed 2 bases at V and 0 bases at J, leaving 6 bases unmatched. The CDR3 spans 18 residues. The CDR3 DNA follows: TGTGCCAGCAGTTTACGGACAGGGCTAGGCTCTGGGGCCAACGTCCTGACTTTC. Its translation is CASSLRTGLGSGANVLTF.

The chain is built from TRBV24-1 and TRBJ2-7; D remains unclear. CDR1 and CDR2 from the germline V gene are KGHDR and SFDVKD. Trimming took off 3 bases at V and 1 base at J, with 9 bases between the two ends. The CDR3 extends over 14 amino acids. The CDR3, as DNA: TGTGCCACCAGTGATCTTGGGAAGTCCTACGAGCAGTACTTC. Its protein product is CATSDLGKSYEQYF.

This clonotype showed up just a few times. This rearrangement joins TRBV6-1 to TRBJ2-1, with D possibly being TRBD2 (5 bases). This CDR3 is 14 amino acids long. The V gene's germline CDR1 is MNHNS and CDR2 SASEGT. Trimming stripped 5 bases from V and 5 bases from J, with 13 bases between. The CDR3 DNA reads TGTGCCAGCAGTACTAGTACTGGCCACAATGAGCAGTTCTTC. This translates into CASSTSTGHNEQFF.

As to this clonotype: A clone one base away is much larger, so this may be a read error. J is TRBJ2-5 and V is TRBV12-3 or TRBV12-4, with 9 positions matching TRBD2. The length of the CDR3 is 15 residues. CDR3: CASSRAGGNQATQYF. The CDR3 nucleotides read TGTGCCAGCAGCCGAGCGGGGGGTAACCAAGCGACCCAGTACTTC.

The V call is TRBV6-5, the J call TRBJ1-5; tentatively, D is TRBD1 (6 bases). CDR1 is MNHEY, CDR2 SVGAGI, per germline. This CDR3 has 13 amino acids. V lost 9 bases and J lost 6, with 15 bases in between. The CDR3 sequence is CASRGGAIQPQHF. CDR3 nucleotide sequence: TGTGCCAGTCGGGGGGGGGCGATTCAGCCCCAGCATTTT.

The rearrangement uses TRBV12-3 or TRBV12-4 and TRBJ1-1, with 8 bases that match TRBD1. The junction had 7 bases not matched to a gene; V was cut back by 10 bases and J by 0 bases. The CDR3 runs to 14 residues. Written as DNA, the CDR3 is TGTGCCACGAGGGACAGGCGCATGAACACTGAAGCTTTCTTT. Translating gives CATRDRRMNTEAFF.

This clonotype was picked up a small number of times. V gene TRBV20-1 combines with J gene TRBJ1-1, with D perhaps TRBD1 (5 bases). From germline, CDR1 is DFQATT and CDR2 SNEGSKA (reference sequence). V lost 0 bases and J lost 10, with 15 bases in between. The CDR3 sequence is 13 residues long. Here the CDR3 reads CSARDGGGTRAFF. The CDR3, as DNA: TGCAGTGCTAGAGATGGGGGAGGTACTCGAGCTTTCTTT.

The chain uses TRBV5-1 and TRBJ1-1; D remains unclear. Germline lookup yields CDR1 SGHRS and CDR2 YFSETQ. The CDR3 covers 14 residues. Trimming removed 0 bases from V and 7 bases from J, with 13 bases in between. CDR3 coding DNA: TGCGCCAGCAGCTTGGGCACGGGAAGTAGTGAAGCTTTCTTT. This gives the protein CASSLGTGSSEAFF. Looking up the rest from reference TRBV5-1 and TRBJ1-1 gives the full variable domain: KAGVTQTPRYLIKTRGQQVTLSCSPISGHRSVSWYQQTPGQGLQFLFEYFSETQRNKGNFPGRFSGRQFSNSRSEMNVSTLELGDSALYLCASSLGTGSSEAFFGQGTRLTVV.

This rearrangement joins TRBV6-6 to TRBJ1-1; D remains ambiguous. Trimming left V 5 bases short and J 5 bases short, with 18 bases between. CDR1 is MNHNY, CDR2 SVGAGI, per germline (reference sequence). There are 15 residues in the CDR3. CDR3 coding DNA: TGTGCCAGCAGTCCCCTTGGGGAGACTCGGACTGAAGCTTTCTTT. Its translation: CASSPLGETRTEAFF.

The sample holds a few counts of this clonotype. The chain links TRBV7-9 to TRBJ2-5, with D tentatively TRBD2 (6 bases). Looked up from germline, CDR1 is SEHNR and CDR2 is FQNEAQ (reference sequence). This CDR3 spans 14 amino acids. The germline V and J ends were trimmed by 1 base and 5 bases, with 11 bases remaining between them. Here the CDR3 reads CASSLVTAGETQYF. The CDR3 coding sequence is TGTGCCAGCAGCTTAGTAACGGCGGGGGAGACCCAGTACTTC.

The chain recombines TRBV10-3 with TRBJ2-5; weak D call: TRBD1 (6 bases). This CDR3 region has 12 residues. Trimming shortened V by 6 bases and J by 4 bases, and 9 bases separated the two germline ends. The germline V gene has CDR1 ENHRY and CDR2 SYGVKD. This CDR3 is CAIRQTGETQYF. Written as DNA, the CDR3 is TGTGCCATCAGACAGACAGGAGAGACCCAGTACTTC.

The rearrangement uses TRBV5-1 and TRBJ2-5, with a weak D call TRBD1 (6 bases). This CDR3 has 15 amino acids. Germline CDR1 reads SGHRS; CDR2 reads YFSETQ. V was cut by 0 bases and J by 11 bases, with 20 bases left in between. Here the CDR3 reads CASSLGDIELYGQYF. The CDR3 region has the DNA TGCGCCAGCAGCTTGGGGGACATTGAGCTCTACGGGCAGTACTTC.

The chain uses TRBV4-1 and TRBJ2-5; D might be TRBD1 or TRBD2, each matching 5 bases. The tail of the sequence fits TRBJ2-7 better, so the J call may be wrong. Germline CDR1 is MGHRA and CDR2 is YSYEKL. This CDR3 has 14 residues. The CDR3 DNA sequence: TGCGCCAGCAGCCGGGGACGTGGCTTCTACGAGCAGTACTTC. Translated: CASSRGRGFYEQYF.

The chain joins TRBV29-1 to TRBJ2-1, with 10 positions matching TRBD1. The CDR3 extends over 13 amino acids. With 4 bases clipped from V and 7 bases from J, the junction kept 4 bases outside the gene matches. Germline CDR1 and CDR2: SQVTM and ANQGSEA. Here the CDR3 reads CSVVGQGGNEQFF. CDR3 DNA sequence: TGCAGCGTTGTAGGACAGGGGGGAAATGAGCAGTTCTTC.